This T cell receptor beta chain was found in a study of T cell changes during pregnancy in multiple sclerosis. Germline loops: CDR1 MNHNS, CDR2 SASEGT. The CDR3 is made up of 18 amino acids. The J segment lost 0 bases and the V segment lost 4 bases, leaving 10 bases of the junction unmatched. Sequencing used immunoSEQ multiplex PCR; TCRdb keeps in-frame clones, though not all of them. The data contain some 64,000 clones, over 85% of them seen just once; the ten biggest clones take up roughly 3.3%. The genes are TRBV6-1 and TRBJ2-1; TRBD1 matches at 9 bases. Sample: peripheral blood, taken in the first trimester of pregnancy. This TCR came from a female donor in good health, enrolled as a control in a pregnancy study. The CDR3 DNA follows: TGTGCCAGCAGTGTTCGGAGACAGGGGGTTGGCTCCTACAATGAGCAGTTCTTC. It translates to CASSVRRQGVGSYNEQFF.